This T cell receptor beta chain was obtained from a study of blood T cell repertoires in COVID-19. On the study more broadly: The study drew acute and convalescent COVID-19 samples from the United States, Italy and Spain. PBMCs, B-cell-depleted T cells, or T cells were the source of the cDNA or gDNA that made up the material.

Individuals drawn from under 30 US areas were roughly 18 to 100 years old. Original analysis: The authors estimated nucleated cell counts from reference gene primer amplification. TCRdb keeps only in-frame clones here, not all; method: immunoSEQ multiplex PCR. V, J and clone size are taken as reported in that table, and D and trimming were inferred from the DNA itself. This sample yields nearly 400,000 clones, of which roughly 89% are seen a single time; about 1.7% belongs to the top ten. This TCR derives from a woman aged 25 to 39 who had recovered from COVID-19. Input material: PBMCs or T cells enriched from blood (not recorded which).

Here the CDR3 reads CASSIVRVINQPQHF. The CDR3 nucleotides read TGTGCCAGTAGTATAGTCAGGGTAATAAATCAGCCCCAGCATTTT. The chain is built from TRBV19 and TRBJ1-5, with D possibly TRBD1 on 5 matching bases. CDR1 LNHDA and CDR2 SQIVND come from the germline V gene (reference sequence). The V and J ends lost 1 base and 4 bases respectively, with 11 bases between them. The CDR3 extends over 15 amino acids.